The clone carrying this TCR beta chain was picked up one time. The junction differs from germline at one of its ends, possibly a read error. This entry belongs to a study of T cell responses to AZD1222 COVID-19 vaccine. The assay was immunoSEQ multiplex PCR, and TCRdb's table has in-frame clones only and misses some. This repertoire shows some 170,000 clones, 85% to 95% found once; its top ten account for about 3%. The sample was peripheral blood, taken on day 0 of AZD1222 vaccination. This TCR was recovered from an adult in good health.

The DNA for the CDR3 is TGTGCCAGCAGCTTAGGCCTACCCCTCCACTTT. Translated: CASSLGLPLHF. The chain uses TRBV12-3 or TRBV12-4 and TRBJ1-6; D is undetermined. The CDR3 is 11 residues long.